This T cell receptor (beta chain) appears in the sequencing data of a study of T cells in Graves' hyperthyroidism and ophthalmopathy. RNA transcripts yielded amplified TCR beta CDR3 regions. HTBI primers were the set used in a first-round RT-PCR of the TCR CDR3. TCRdb reprocessed the multiplex PCR reads via MiXCR and lists one record per CDR3 protein. The sample carries about 740,000 distinct CDR3 sequences, about 15% recorded once. General study points: For ophthalmopathy, model prediction preceded onset by a median about 6 months. Among clonotypes expanded in thyroid above 0.001, most were also found in blood.

In this sample, this clonotype turned up many times. Its antigen is not identified. An absence of ophthalmopathy progression within 18 months meant stable Graves' hyperthyroidism. This TCR derives from a woman aged 18-35 years with Graves' hyperthyroidism. The specimen sequenced was blood.

CDR3 coding DNA: TGTGCCAGCAGTTTATTTGAGGGTAGGGCCTACAATGAGCAGTTCTTC. It translates to CASSLFEGRAYNEQFF. This chain uses TRBV28 with TRBJ2-1; possible D gene TRBD2, 5 bases. Germline lookup yields CDR1 MDHEN and CDR2 SYDVKM. CDR3 size: 16 residues. Trimming removed 1 base from V and 2 bases from J, with 12 bases in between. The whole variable domain, filled in from reference TRBV28 and TRBJ2-1, reads DVKVTQSSRYLVKRTGEKVFLECVQDMDHENMFWYRQDPGLGLRLIYFSYDVKMKEKGDIPEGYSVSREKKERFSLILESASTNQTSMYLCASSLFEGRAYNEQFFGPGTRLTVL.